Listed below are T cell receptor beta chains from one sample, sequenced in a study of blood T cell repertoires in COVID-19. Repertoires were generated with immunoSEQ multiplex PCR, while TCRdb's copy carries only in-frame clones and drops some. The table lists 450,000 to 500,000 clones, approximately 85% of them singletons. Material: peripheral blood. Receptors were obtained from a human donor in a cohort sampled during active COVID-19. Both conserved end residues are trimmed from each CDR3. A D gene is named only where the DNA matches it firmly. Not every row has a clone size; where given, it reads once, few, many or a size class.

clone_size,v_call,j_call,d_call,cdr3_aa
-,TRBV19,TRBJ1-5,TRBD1,ASSMLTGGHQPQH
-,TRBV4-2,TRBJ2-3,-,ASSQDEGRVTDTQY
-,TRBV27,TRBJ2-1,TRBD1,ATKGQGEKGEQF
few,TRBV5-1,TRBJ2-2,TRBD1,ASSTGQVNTGELF
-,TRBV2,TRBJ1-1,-,ASSVGQRNTEAF
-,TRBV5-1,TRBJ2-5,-,ASSPTGAGGETQY
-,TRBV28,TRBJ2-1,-,ASSLGASYNEQF
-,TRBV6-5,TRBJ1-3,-,ASSYGASENTIY
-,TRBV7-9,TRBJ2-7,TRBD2,ASSSGLAVYEQY
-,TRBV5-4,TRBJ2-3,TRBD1,ASSWGRTGGADTQY